Listed below are T cell receptor beta chains from one sample, sequenced in a study of T cells after yellow fever vaccination. From the 5' RACE reads, TCRdb called clonotypes with MiXCR, one entry per CDR3 protein. Of about 120,000 distinct CDR3 sequences listed, more than 7.5% are singletons. The sample here was CD8+ T cells sorted from PBMCs, taken on the day of the yellow fever booster vaccination. The receptors were gathered from a young man who received the YFV17D yellow fever vaccine. The conserved cysteine and the conserved F or W are not part of the CDR3 here.

v_gene | CDR3aa
TRBV7-3 | ASSLTYSSSYNEQF
TRBV20-1 | SARVGYRGNTIY
TRBV28 | ASSFRGTADQPQH
TRBV9 | ASSRAPGGNYGYT
TRBV4-2 | ASSRGIGGDNEQF
TRBV11-1 | ASSSRRGRSTDTQY
TRBV19 | ASSPGQAEIEKLF
TRBV7-6 | ASSSQDYEQY
TRBV7-9 | ASSRTGVHTGELF
TRBV29-1 | SVYIASGQGQAKNIQY
TRBV7-3 | ASSPMGGGEADTQY
TRBV11-2 | ASSLAGLGNIQY
TRBV4-2 | ASSQPPGRLAGGLRVEQF
TRBV19 | ASSISLLGSTGELF
TRBV7-8 | ASSYTAAGTARGDEQF
TRBV4-2 | ASSPGQGGEDTEAF
TRBV11-1 | ASSLVNRERDTQY
TRBV12-3/TRBV12-4 | ASTWATTYEQY
TRBV4-1 | ASSPGGGPGELF
TRBV7-8 | ASVSSGGLLVETQY
TRBV15 | ATSTRGTEAF
TRBV7-9 | ASSLGTANQPQH
TRBV10-3 | AISESGQGARGYGYT
TRBV20-1 | SAREWDVGTGELF
TRBV5-1 | ASSSGTGTDEAF
TRBV7-6 | ASSKLTGGFSGNTIY
TRBV12-3/TRBV12-4 | ASRPGPQTFNEQF
TRBV6-5 | ASSWSPPGVYNEQF
TRBV20-1 | SARASSGDSYNEQF
TRBV29-1 | SGDGFMNEQF
TRBV29-1 | SAERGQAYTEAF
TRBV9 | ASSVGGAHQPQH
TRBV4-1 | ASSQLGGADTQY
TRBV29-1 | SVEGFGGGNTEAF
TRBV11-2 | ASVLRGSYEQY
TRBV7-8 | ASSQLAGGVPMNTQY
TRBV3-1 | ASSLPLRDQETQY
TRBV12-3/TRBV12-4 | ASGTTHRDKGDTQY
TRBV12-3/TRBV12-4 | ASTPGGPPQAF
TRBV4-1 | ASSQRPGRLESGYT
TRBV27 | ASSPDPPRGYT
TRBV12-3/TRBV12-4 | ASRRTSGGSQETQY
TRBV3-1 | ASSSRGQYGNEKLF
TRBV6-2/TRBV6-3 | ASSTTLQGSETQY